This T cell receptor (beta chain) appears in the sequencing data of a study of early stage breast cancer tumors. Some clones are missing from TCRdb's copy, which holds only in-frame ones; the method was immunoSEQ multiplex PCR. Among about 25,000 clones listed, less than 75% were seen once. V trimming: 3 bases; J trimming: 6 bases; junction bases outside the gene matches: 10. The CDR3 is 16 residues long. Germline V gives CDR1 LNHDA, CDR2 SQIVND (reference sequence). Broader study findings: Chain pairing and CD4, CD8 or FOXP3 expression were not captured. Tumor and normal breast were distinguished via blood comparison in about 90% of the 16 patients. Enriched TCRB sequences shared across patients were mostly commonly generated sequences.

This clone appeared once. Its antigen is not identified. This chain connects TRBV19 to TRBJ2-7, with 11 bases identical to TRBD2. The sequenced sample consisted of breast tumor tissue. This receptor was identified in a person in their 60s with breast cancer. The CDR3 loop reads CASSMRTSGWGGEQYF. CDR3 in DNA: TGTGCCAGTAGTATGAGGACTAGCGGGTGGGGAGGCGAGCAGTACTTC.